The next 14 T cell receptor beta chains were all read from a single sample in a study of T cell repertoires in cytomegalovirus infection (dated by TCRdb to the late 2010s). These receptors are not linked to any known antigen. The treatment or condition label, as the study defines it: in vitro stimulation with specific CMV peptide epitopes to enrich CMV-specific T cells. The instrument was an Illumina HiSeq 1500. TCRdb trimmed the raw reads at Q25, called clones with MiXCR and kept productive beta chains. Duplicate CDR3 protein sequences are folded into a single record with the most common DNA and genes. For this sample the table gives hundreds of thousands of distinct CDR3 sequences, of which around a third were detected only once. The top ten clones comprise 9.5% to 15% of the sample. The source was cultured CD8+ T cells from PBMCs, collected from culture after CMV antigen stimulation. The receptors come from a human donor in good health (CMV status not recorded). Some clones in this sample may be carry-over from other donors' samples.

The chain employs TRBV20-1 and TRBJ2-6; 9 bases agree with TRBD1. In germline, CDR1 is DFQATT, CDR2 SNEGSKA (reference sequence). This CDR3 is built from 15 residues. J was trimmed by 0 bases and V by 5 bases; bases with no gene match: 2. DNA of the CDR3: TGCAGTGCTGAGGACAGGGGCTCTGGGGCCAACGTCCTGACTTTC. Translating gives CSAEDRGSGANVLTF.

This clonotype was seen more than once but under ten times. The V call is TRBV19, the J call TRBJ1-1; 7 bases agree with TRBD1. This CDR3 contains 16 residues. Trimming removed 3 bases from V and 0 bases from J; junction bases left unmatched: 7. Per the germline V gene, CDR1 is LNHDA and CDR2 is SQIVND (reference sequence). CDR3 in amino acids: CASSIPDRTLNTEAFF. Here the CDR3 DNA reads TGTGCCAGTAGTATCCCGGACAGGACCTTGAACACTGAAGCTTTCTTT.

This sequence joins TRBV7-9 and TRBJ2-1; D may be TRBD1 or TRBD2 (6 bases each). Deletions cut 7 bases from V and 6 bases from J, with 22 bases between. CDR3 size: 16 residues. Germline V gives CDR1 SEHNR, CDR2 FQNEAQ (reference sequence). The CDR3 here is CASTYYLEGGGNEQFF. The CDR3 DNA reads TGTGCCAGCACCTACTACTTAGAGGGGGGCGGCAATGAGCAGTTCTTC.

This clonotype has only one observation. A much larger clone sits a single nucleotide away, making a read error possible. The chain employs TRBV7-8 and TRBJ2-1, with 8 bases identical to TRBD2. The length of the CDR3 is 15 residues. The germline gives CDR1 SGHVS, CDR2 FQNEAQ. CDR3 bases: TGTGCCAGCCGCTTAATTACTAGCGGCTACAATGAGCAGTTCTTC. Residues: CASRLITSGYNEQFF.

This clonotype was counted many times. The chain is built from TRBV7-2 and TRBJ1-4; D ambiguous. V was shortened by 6 bases and J by 8 bases, with 7 bases between the two germline ends. The CDR3 is 11 residues long. Germline values: CDR1 SGHTA, CDR2 FQGNSA. The CDR3 is CASSSREKLFF. CDR3 DNA: TGTGCCAGCAGTTCCAGGGAAAAACTGTTTTTT.

The V gene is TRBV5-6, the J gene TRBJ2-7; D may be TRBD1 or TRBD2 (5 bases each). Germline CDR1 and CDR2: SGHDT and YYEEEE. The CDR3 has 13 residues. With 5 bases removed from V and 5 bases from J, the gap between germline ends came to 14 bases. CDR3 sequence: CASRGPEGHEQYV. The CDR3 region has the DNA TGTGCCAGCAGGGGGCCCGAGGGCCACGAGCAGTACGTC.

V gene TRBV3-1 combines with J gene TRBJ2-1; TRBD1 matches at 8 bases. After removal of 1 base from V and 6 bases from J, the junction contained 8 bases not matched to a gene. This CDR3 region has 16 residues. CDR1 LGHDT and CDR2 YNNKEL come from the germline V gene (reference sequence). CDR3 bases: TGTGCCAGCAGCCAAGGGAACAGGGGGGATCGCAATGAGCAGTTCTTC. Its protein is CASSQGNRGDRNEQFF.

Remarks on this clonotype: One base away lies a much larger clone, so this may be a sequencing read error. The V call is TRBV27, the J call TRBJ2-3; 7 bases are shared with TRBD1. V was pared by 3 bases and J by 1 base, with 4 bases of the junction left unmatched. Germline CDR1 is MNHEY and CDR2 is SMNVEV (reference sequence). This CDR3 region has 15 residues. The CDR3, as DNA: TGTGCCAGCAGTTTTAATACAGGGGGCACAGATACGCAGTATTTT. This codes for CASSFNTGGTDTQYF.

This CDR3 reads CSAIGTSGDFNEQFF. CDR3 sequence (DNA): TGCAGTGCTATAGGGACTAGCGGGGATTTCAATGAGCAGTTCTTC. This chain links TRBV20-1 with TRBJ2-1; 13 nucleotides match TRBD2. CDR1 is DFQATT and CDR2 is SNEGSKA in the germline V gene (reference sequence). Germline trimming cut 4 bases from V and 6 bases from J; bases unmatched to any gene: 6. This CDR3 has 15 residues.

The chain recombines TRBV6-5 with TRBJ2-5; TRBD1 matches 7 bases. The germline CDR1 and CDR2 sequences are MNHEY and SVGAGI. V lost 6 bases, J lost 3 bases, and 7 bases stayed unmatched. The CDR3 spans 14 residues. CDR3 in amino acids: CASSSDREEETQYF. CDR3 DNA: TGTGCCAGCAGCTCTGACAGGGAAGAAGAGACCCAGTACTTC.

J is TRBJ1-2 and V is TRBV24-1; D unclear. V was trimmed by 3 bases and J by 6 bases, leaving 13 bases between them. The CDR3 runs to 14 residues. The germline V gene has CDR1 KGHDR and CDR2 SFDVKD. The CDR3 protein is CATSDAGFDDGYTF. DNA for the CDR3: TGTGCCACCAGTGATGCGGGGTTTGATGATGGCTACACCTTC.

On this clonotype itself: A read error may produce the germline difference seen at one junction end. The rearrangement uses TRBV6-8 and TRBJ1-2; a weak D match, TRBD1 (6 bases). This CDR3 is 15 amino acids long. CDR1 and CDR2 from the germline V gene are MNHGY and SAAAGT. The CDR3 DNA follows: TGTGCCAACAGTTACTCGACGGGGGCAGAGGGCGGCTACACCTTC. Translated, it gives CANSYSTGAEGGYTF.

This sequence joins TRBV28 and TRBJ1-1; 9 bases agree with TRBD1. The CDR3 consists of 17 residues. V shed 4 bases and J 0 bases; nucleotides not matched to a gene: 9. From germline, CDR1 is MDHEN and CDR2 SYDVKM. The CDR3 reads CASSWGQGWNMNTEAFF. The CDR3 nucleotides read TGTGCCAGCAGTTGGGGACAGGGATGGAACATGAACACTGAAGCTTTCTTT.

This clonotype came up a few times. The chain couples TRBV29-1 to TRBJ2-1; no firm D call. There are 13 residues in the CDR3. CDR1 is SQVTM, CDR2 ANQGSEA, per germline. Trimming removed 4 bases at V and 0 bases at J, with 7 bases between. CDR3 DNA sequence: TGCAGCGTTGTGAGGAGCTCCTACAATGAGCAGTTCTTC. Protein: CSVVRSSYNEQFF.